These T cell receptor beta chains were read from a single sample in a study of cytomegalovirus exposure and HLA in healthy donors. Generated by immunoSEQ multiplex PCR, the TCRdb table keeps only in-frame clones and is missing some. The table lists approximately 140,000 clones, around 79% of them singletons, with about 6.7% in the top ten. The sequencing sample was made of PBMCs. These receptors were collected from a woman in her thirties or forties in good health and CMV-seropositive. The CDR3 runs from the conserved cysteine through the conserved F or W. The D gene is left open where the match is weak. The size of a clone is reported for some rows only, either as once, few or many, or as a class for expanded clones.

TRBJ2-1 NA TRBD1 TRBV25-1 CASSALPGTGPMVEQFF TGTGCCAGCAGTGCACTTCCCGGGACAGGGCCCATGGTTGAGCAGTTCTTC
TRBJ1-4 once TRBD1 TRBV18 CASSPGQGPNEKLFF TGTGCCAGCTCACCGGGACAGGGTCCTAATGAAAAACTGTTTTTT
TRBJ1-6 NA TRBD1 TRBV4-1 CASSQAPGTENSPLHF TGCGCCAGCAGCCAAGCCCCCGGGACAGAGAATTCACCCCTCCACTTT
TRBJ2-3 NA TRBD1 TRBV2 CASKDTDRGLPTDTQYF TGTGCCAGCAAAGATACAGACAGGGGCCTACCCACAGATACGCAGTATTTT
TRBJ1-1 few NA TRBV5-1 CASSLGGEMNTEAFF TGCGCCAGCAGCTTGGGTGGAGAAATGAACACTGAAGCTTTCTTT
TRBJ2-7 once TRBD1 TRBV18 CASSPQGTYEQYF TGTGCCAGCTCCCCACAGGGGACCTACGAGCAGTACTTC
TRBJ2-5 NA NA TRBV6-5 CASSYTRMGTQYF TGTGCCAGCAGTTACACTAGGATGGGGACCCAGTACTTC
TRBJ2-1 NA TRBD2 TRBV4-2 CASSQEGAGGVGEQFF TGTGCCAGCAGCCAAGAAGGAGCGGGGGGCGTGGGTGAGCAGTTCTTC
TRBJ2-7 NA NA TRBV5-5 CASSWATGTPYEQYF TGTGCCAGCAGCTGGGCCACCGGGACTCCATACGAGCAGTACTTC
TRBJ2-1 NA NA TRBV6-1 CASSMGGARNEQFF TGTGCCAGCAGTATGGGGGGGGCGAGGAATGAGCAGTTCTTC
TRBJ1-4 NA NA TRBV27 CASRYSENSKLFF TGTGCCAGCAGATACTCCGAAAATTCAAAACTGTTTTTT
TRBJ2-1 NA TRBD2 TRBV7-6 CASSPRLAGGPNEQFF TGTGCCAGCAGTCCCAGACTAGCGGGGGGGCCCAATGAGCAGTTCTTC
TRBJ2-5 few NA TRBV2 CASTRTAQETQYF TGTGCCAGCACCCGGACAGCCCAAGAGACCCAGTACTTC
TRBJ2-5 NA NA TRBV2 CASKGVGETQYF TGTGCCAGCAAAGGGGTGGGAGAGACCCAGTACTTC
TRBJ2-5 once NA TRBV6-1 CASSEPHLADTLKTQYF TGTGCCAGCAGTGAACCCCACTTAGCGGATACGCTGAAGACCCAGTACTTC
TRBJ1-4 NA NA TRBV10-3 CAISESNQNEKLFF TGTGCCATCAGTGAGTCGAATCAGAATGAAAAACTGTTTTTT
TRBJ2-7 NA TRBD1 TRBV10-2 CASSESPGGIYEQYF TGCGCCAGCAGTGAGTCCCCAGGGGGCATCTACGAGCAGTACTTC
TRBJ2-7 NA NA TRBV13 CASRPNHRDDYEQYF TGTGCCAGCAGACCAAACCACAGGGATGACTACGAGCAGTACTTC
TRBJ1-2 NA NA TRBV6-5 CASSSVQGLSYGYTF TGTGCCAGCAGTTCAGTCCAGGGGTTGAGCTATGGCTACACCTTC
TRBJ1-2 NA TRBD1 TRBV9 CASSVSGGQLYGYTF TGTGCCAGCAGCGTATCCGGGGGACAGTTATATGGCTACACCTTC
TRBJ1-1 few NA TRBV6-1 CASRPTGNTEAFF TGTGCCAGCAGACCTACAGGGAACACTGAAGCTTTCTTT
TRBJ2-7 once TRBD1 TRBV28 CASSTDRFSYEQYF TGTGCCAGCAGTACGGACAGGTTTTCCTACGAGCAGTACTTC
TRBJ2-7 NA NA TRBV19 CASSGQSLWGEQYF TGTGCCAGTAGCGGACAGTCGCTTTGGGGCGAGCAGTACTTC
TRBJ1-1 NA TRBD1 TRBV25-1 CASRPGQGAWVAEAFF TGTGCCAGCAGACCGGGACAGGGGGCCTGGGTGGCTGAAGCTTTCTTT
TRBJ2-7 NA NA TRBV2 CASTLRGPFYEQYF TGTGCCAGCACCCTGAGAGGTCCATTCTACGAGCAGTACTTC
TRBJ1-2 NA TRBD1 TRBV15 CATSRDRQGRNGYTF TGTGCCACCAGCAGGGATCGACAGGGAAGGAATGGCTACACCTTC
TRBJ2-5 NA NA TRBV27 CASRRLASQETQYF TGTGCCAGCAGGAGGCTAGCGTCCCAAGAGACCCAGTACTTC